This entry lists 30 T cell receptor beta chains sequenced from one sample in a study of T-cell memory formation after mild COVID-19. TCRdb reanalysed the 5' RACE reads using MiXCR and keeps one entry per CDR3 protein. The sample includes 400,000 to 550,000 distinct CDR3 sequences, approximately 23% of them seen just once. Material for sequencing was PBMCs or a T cell subset sorted from them (not recorded which). The receptor set was obtained from an adult woman who had mild COVID-19 (a few samples of this study predate the infection). Cell type and time point are not known.

There are a few counts of this clonotype. J is TRBJ2-1 and V is TRBV7-2, with D unclear. The CDR3 runs to 13 residues. The germline V and J ends were trimmed by 5 bases and 10 bases, with 15 bases remaining between them. Germline CDR1 is SGHTA and CDR2 is FQGNSA. CDR3 in amino acids: CASSAITTTEQFF. CDR3 DNA sequence: TGTGCCAGCAGCGCCATAACCACTACCGAGCAGTTCTTC.

This clonotype appeared a few times. The CDR3 reads CASSVGGGYNEQFF. The CDR3 bases are TGTGCCAGCAGCGTAGGTGGGGGCTACAATGAGCAGTTCTTC. The chain uses TRBV9 and TRBJ2-1; possibly TRBD1 or TRBD2 for D (5 bases each). CDR3 length: 14 amino acids. V lost 0 bases, J lost 3 bases, and 7 bases lay in between. The V gene's germline CDR1 is SGDLS and CDR2 YYNGEE.

The chain joins TRBV7-2 to TRBJ1-2; the match to TRBD1 covers 8 bases. The trim removed 4 bases at V and 6 bases at J, leaving 13 bases unmatched. Germline V lookup: CDR1 SGHTA, CDR2 FQGNSA. CDR3 length: 16 residues. This chain's CDR3 is CASSWPRAGGKDGYTF. The CDR3 nucleotides read TGTGCCAGCAGCTGGCCCAGGGCAGGGGGCAAGGATGGCTACACCTTC.

This clonotype was detected a few times. The chain links TRBV14 to TRBJ1-5; D remains unclear. Germline assignment: CDR1 SGHDN and CDR2 FVKESK. This CDR3 region has 16 residues. V was shortened by 0 bases and J by 0 bases, with 9 bases between the two germline ends. DNA for the CDR3: TGTGCCAGCAGCCAAGATTGGCGTCGTAGCAATCAGCCCCAGCATTTT. Amino acid sequence: CASSQDWRRSNQPQHF.

The V call is TRBV19, the J call TRBJ1-1; perhaps TRBD1 as D (5 bases). Trimming pared 1 base from V and 5 bases from J, leaving 11 bases between. Germline V gives CDR1 LNHDA, CDR2 SQIVND (reference sequence). The CDR3 extends over 14 amino acids. The CDR3, as DNA: TGTGCCAGTAGTATAGTCCTTGGGGGTACTGAAGCTTTCTTT. The encoded protein is CASSIVLGGTEAFF.

This chain links TRBV5-1 with TRBJ2-2; weak D call: TRBD2 (5 bases). Trimming took 0 bases from V and 0 from J, leaving 12 bases between them. The length of the CDR3 is 17 residues. Germline-derived CDR1 and CDR2 are SGHRS and YFSETQ. In nucleotides, the CDR3 is TGCGCCAGCAGCTTGGGTTTAGCGCTCGCGAACACCGGGGAGCTGTTTTTT. Protein sequence: CASSLGLALANTGELFF.

The CDR3 sequence is CASSVGGDVTTYNEQFF. CDR3 sequence (DNA): TGTGCCAGCAGCGTAGGGGGGGACGTAACTACCTACAATGAGCAGTTCTTC. The chain recombines TRBV9 with TRBJ2-1, with D possibly matching TRBD2 (6 bases). Between the trimmed V and J ends, which lost 0 bases and 2 bases, there was a span of 15 bases. The CDR3 loop spans 17 amino acids. Germline CDR1 reads SGDLS; CDR2 reads YYNGEE.

This clonotype has just a few counts. The gene calls are TRBV12-3 or TRBV12-4 and TRBJ2-5; D could derive from TRBD1 or TRBD2 (7 bases each). The germline V and J ends were trimmed by 8 bases and 1 base, with 20 bases remaining between them. The CDR3 is made up of 16 amino acids. The CDR3 loop is CASQGGRRGSQETQYF. The CDR3 nucleotides read TGTGCCAGCCAGGGGGGGCGGAGAGGGAGCCAAGAGACCCAGTACTTC.

The rearrangement uses TRBV3-1 and TRBJ2-3; tentatively, D is TRBD1 or TRBD2 (5 bases each). Deletions cut 0 bases from V and 2 bases from J, with 9 bases between. CDR1 is LGHDT, CDR2 YNNKEL, per germline (reference sequence). The CDR3 totals 15 residues. This CDR3 is CASSQEWGITDTQYF. DNA of the CDR3: TGTGCCAGCAGCCAAGAGTGGGGGATCACAGATACGCAGTATTTT.

This clonotype occurred a few times. This rearrangement joins TRBV4-3 to TRBJ2-1, with TRBD2 matching 11 bases. Trimming at V came to 2 bases and at J to 10 bases, leaving 7 bases not matched to a gene. The CDR3 length is 15 residues. CDR1 and CDR2 from the germline V gene are LGHNA and YSLEER. Written as DNA, the CDR3 is TGCGCCAGCAGCCAATTAGGGACTAGCGGATGGGAGCAGTTCTTC. It codes for CASSQLGTSGWEQFF.

The gene calls are TRBV4-1 and TRBJ1-1, with TRBD1 identical over 10 bases. This CDR3 comprises 16 residues. After removal of 5 bases from V and 2 bases from J, the junction contained 8 bases not matched to a gene. Germline assignment: CDR1 MGHRA and CDR2 YSYEKL. The CDR3, as DNA: TGCGCCAGCAGCGTGCGACAGGGGGCGTACAACACTGAAGCTTTCTTT. It translates to CASSVRQGAYNTEAFF.

The V gene is TRBV2, the J gene TRBJ2-7; D is uncertain. With 6 bases removed from V and 9 bases from J, the gap between germline ends came to 12 bases. The germline gives CDR1 SNHLY, CDR2 FYNNEI. The CDR3 covers 11 residues. For the CDR3, the DNA is TGTGCCAGCAGCCCATTGCAAATGCAGTACTTC. Translation gives CASSPLQMQYF.

This clonotype has more than one count but fewer than ten. The chain uses TRBV20-1 and TRBJ1-1, with a weak D call TRBD1 (6 bases). The CDR3 runs 18 residues. The ends were cut back, 0 bases at V and 5 bases at J, with 25 bases in the middle. CDR1 is DFQATT and CDR2 is SNEGSKA in the germline V gene (reference sequence). CDR3: CSARDAGGLRGRVTEAFF. The CDR3, as DNA: TGCAGTGCTAGAGACGCGGGGGGTCTCAGGGGAAGGGTGACTGAAGCTTTCTTT.

This clonotype came up a few times. The rearrangement links TRBV3-1 to TRBJ1-6; no clear D gene. Germline V gene data show CDR1 as LGHDT and CDR2 as YNNKEL (reference sequence). Trimming cost V 3 bases and J 9 bases, with 6 bases left between them. The CDR3 contains 12 residues. CDR3 DNA: TGTGCCAGCAGCCAGGAAGTTTCACCCCTCCACTTT. It encodes CASSQEVSPLHF. Full variable domain (missing parts from reference TRBV3-1 and TRBJ1-6): DTAVSQTPKYLVTQMGNDKSIKCEQNLGHDTMYWYKQDSKKFLKIMFSYNNKELIINETVPNRFSPKSPDKAHLNLHINSLELGDSAVYFCASSQEVSPLHFGNGTRLTVT.

The rearrangement links TRBV5-5 to TRBJ1-3; D is perhaps TRBD1 (5 bases). V was cut by 2 bases and J by 2 bases, with 14 bases left in between. Germline V CDR1 and CDR2: SGHKS, YYEKEE (reference sequence). The CDR3 totals 16 residues. The CDR3 loop reads CASSFRGTRAGNTIYF. CDR3 bases: TGTGCCAGCAGCTTCCGGGGGACGAGGGCTGGAAACACCATATATTTT.

This clonotype turned up a few times. The genes are TRBV20-1 and TRBJ2-7, with no clear D. Trimming took off 5 bases at V and 3 bases at J, with 5 bases between the two ends. The CDR3 runs 10 residues. Looked up from germline, CDR1 is DFQATT and CDR2 is SNEGSKA (reference sequence). The CDR3, as DNA: TGCAGTGCTCGTCTCTACGAGCAGTACTTC. It encodes CSARLYEQYF.

This clonotype appeared many times. The CDR3 here is CACRDSSYNEQFF. CDR3 nucleotide sequence: TGTGCCTGCCGGGACAGCTCCTACAATGAGCAGTTCTTC. The chain is built from TRBV6-2 or TRBV6-3 and TRBJ2-1, with TRBD1 matching over 7 bases. The ends lost 11 bases at V and 0 bases at J; junction bases unmatched: 4. Germline V gives CDR1 MNHEY, CDR2 SVGEGT. The CDR3 sequence is 13 residues long.

The sample holds many counts of this clonotype. The chain couples TRBV5-1 to TRBJ1-1, with TRBD1 identical over 7 bases. J was trimmed by 4 bases and V by 3 bases; bases with no gene match: 12. CDR1 and CDR2 from the germline V gene are SGHRS and YFSETQ. This CDR3 contains 16 residues. The CDR3 DNA reads TGCGCCAGCAGCTCCCGACAGGGAGGTATCGGCACTGAAGCTTTCTTT. Translated, it gives CASSSRQGGIGTEAFF.

This sequence joins TRBV20-1 and TRBJ2-1; D may correspond to TRBD1 or TRBD2 (5 bases each). Looked up from germline, CDR1 is DFQATT and CDR2 is SNEGSKA (reference sequence). The CDR3 totals 16 residues. With 6 bases removed from V and 6 bases from J, the gap between germline ends came to 24 bases. CDR3 DNA: TGCAGTGCCCGCATTAAACGAGGGGTGACGCTCAATGAGCAGTTCTTC. This encodes CSARIKRGVTLNEQFF.

This clonotype has a handful of counts. This chain links TRBV6-1 with TRBJ2-3, with D possibly TRBD2 on 6 matching bases. The CDR3 contains 15 residues. Germline CDR1 is MNHNS and CDR2 is SASEGT. V was shortened by 3 bases and J by 7 bases, with 17 bases between the two germline ends. The CDR3 DNA reads TGTGCCAGCAGTGAGCCCGGGGGTCCCAAACATACGCAGTATTTT. It specifies CASSEPGGPKHTQYF.

V usage is TRBV7-7 and J usage is TRBJ2-3; TRBD2 aligns across 7 bases. The CDR3 is 15 amino acids. CDR1 is SSHAT and CDR2 is FNYEAQ in the germline V gene (reference sequence). V lost 4 bases, J lost 0 bases, and 4 bases stayed unmatched. The CDR3 DNA is TGTGCCAGCAGCTCCGGGGGGTTCAGCACAGATACGCAGTATTTT. Translating it yields CASSSGGFSTDTQYF.

The chain has TRBV6-5 and TRBJ2-5; D call uncertain. This CDR3 spans 14 amino acids. Deletions cut 6 bases from V and 3 bases from J, with 14 bases between. Per the germline V gene, CDR1 is MNHEY and CDR2 is SVGAGI. CDR3 amino acids: CASSATRPEETQYF. Written as DNA, the CDR3 is TGTGCCAGCAGCGCCACGCGGCCAGAAGAGACCCAGTACTTC.

This clonotype showed up just a few times. The rearrangement joins TRBV10-3 to TRBJ2-7; TRBD1 aligns across 8 bases. The CDR3 consists of 13 residues. Germline V lookup: CDR1 ENHRY, CDR2 SYGVKD. V dropped 6 bases and J dropped 5; count of bases not matched to a gene: 6. In DNA, the CDR3 is TGTGCCATCAGCGACAGGGGAGGCAACGAGCAGTACTTC. Its protein product is CAISDRGGNEQYF.

The chain combines TRBV9 with TRBJ2-1; no reliable D call. Germline loops: CDR1 SGDLS, CDR2 YYNGEE. The CDR3 is made up of 17 amino acids. V dropped 0 bases and J dropped 6 bases, with 19 bases sitting between them. This CDR3 is CASSVEGGVGRFNEQFF. CDR3 nucleotides: TGTGCCAGCAGCGTAGAAGGTGGGGTGGGTCGTTTCAATGAGCAGTTCTTC. The variable domain in full, with the rest retrieved from reference TRBV9 and TRBJ2-1, is DSGVTQTPKHLITATGQRVTLRCSPRSGDLSVYWYQQSLDQGLQFLIQYYNGEERAKGNILERFSAQQFPDLHSELNLSSLELGDSALYFCASSVEGGVGRFNEQFFGPGTRLTVL.

This clonotype has just a few counts. This chain connects TRBV4-1 to TRBJ2-7; D is undetermined. The CDR3 spans 14 residues. V lost 1 base and J 6 bases, leaving 13 bases between the germline ends. The germline gives CDR1 MGHRA, CDR2 YSYEKL. The DNA of the CDR3 is TGCGCCAGCAGCCAAGTCGGCGTCTCTGGCGAGCAGTACTTC. Residues: CASSQVGVSGEQYF.

V usage is TRBV7-2 and J usage is TRBJ2-2; TRBD2 is a possible D gene (5 bases). Trimming cost V 1 base and J 4 bases, with 13 bases left between them. CDR3 length: 16 amino acids. Germline V lookup: CDR1 SGHTA, CDR2 FQGNSA. In nucleotides, the CDR3 is TGTGCCAGCAGCTTAGGAACAACTAGAACCACCGGGGAGCTGTTTTTT. Translation gives CASSLGTTRTTGELFF.

The chain recombines TRBV4-3 with TRBJ1-2; 7 bases are a match to TRBD1. The CDR3 consists of 16 residues. CDR1 is LGHNA and CDR2 is YSLEER in the germline V gene. The trim removed 4 bases at V and 5 bases at J, leaving 13 bases unmatched. The CDR3 coding sequence is TGCGCCAGCAGCCCCCCCCAGACAGGGATAAAGTATGGCTACACCTTC. It encodes CASSPPQTGIKYGYTF.

V is TRBV14 and J is TRBJ2-1; D not certain. The CDR3 covers 11 residues. Germline CDR1 and CDR2: SGHDN and FVKESK. V shed 1 base and J shed 9 bases, with 4 bases lying between them. CDR3 bases: TGTGCCAGCAGCCAAGGGCGTGAGCAGTTCTTC. It codes for CASSQGREQFF.

The sample holds one count of this clonotype. The J gene is TRBJ2-2, the V gene TRBV6-5; no firm D call. Germline V CDR1 and CDR2: MNHEY, SVGAGI. V dropped 0 bases and J dropped 6 bases, with 11 bases sitting between them. The CDR3 covers 15 residues. The chain's CDR3 is CASSYSFQESGELFF. CDR3 nucleotide sequence: TGTGCCAGCAGTTACTCGTTCCAGGAATCCGGGGAGCTGTTTTTT.

The table lists this clonotype with a few counts. This sequence joins TRBV5-4 and TRBJ2-7, with no clear D. Trimming shortened V by 4 bases and J by 2 bases, and 7 bases separated the two germline ends. Per germline, CDR1 SGHNT and CDR2 YYREEE (reference sequence). CDR3 size: 12 residues. The CDR3 is CASSASTYEQYF. The DNA of the CDR3 is TGTGCCAGCAGCGCTTCTACCTACGAGCAGTACTTC. The full variable domain, its missing parts supplied by reference TRBV5-4 and TRBJ2-7, is ETGVTQSPTHLIKTRGQQVTLRCSSQSGHNTVSWYQQALGQGPQFIFQYYREEENGRGNFPPRFSGLQFPNYSSELNVNALELDDSALYLCASSASTYEQYFGPGTRLTVT.